This T cell receptor (beta chain) was profiled in a study of T-cell reconstitution after alpha-beta-depleted transplantation in children. Study observations and caveats: From newly produced T cells came most of the T-cell counts and diversity one year after transplant. By about two months after transplant, alpha-beta T cells reportedly arose from several hundred graft clones that had expanded. Surviving recipient T cells and thymic progenitors accounted for the high day-60 TCRbeta diversity observed in some patients.

This clonotype has ten or more counts. Its antigen remains unknown. The germline V gene encodes CDR1 SQVTM and CDR2 ANQGSEA. CDR3 length equals 18 residues. Trimming removed 2 bases at V and 0 bases at J, with 22 bases between. Molecular barcoding with unique molecular identifiers was used for the TCRbeta library. From the PCR reads, TCRdb called clonotypes with MiXCR, one entry per CDR3 protein. The sample carries under 300,000 distinct CDR3 sequences, around a tenth recorded once. Sample: peripheral blood, taken 180 days after TCRalphabeta/CD19-depleted stem cell transplant. This receptor was obtained from a male patient under 10 years old who had a stem cell transplant for chronic granulomatous disease, so the T cells may come from the graft donor. V gene TRBV29-1 combines with J gene TRBJ1-2; D is undetermined. The CDR3 DNA reads as TGCAGCGTTGAAATTCGTACCGGGAAGACAAATCCTAACTATGGCTACACCTTC. It encodes CSVEIRTGKTNPNYGYTF. The full variable domain, rest sourced from reference TRBV29-1 and TRBJ1-2, is SAVISQKPSRDICQRGTSLTIQCQVDSQVTMMFWYRQQPGQSLTLIATANQGSEATYESGFVIDKFPISRPNLTFSTLTVSNMSPEDSSIYLCSVEIRTGKTNPNYGYTFGSGTRLTVV.